The 32 T cell receptor beta chains below come from one sample, sequenced in a study of blood T cell repertoires in COVID-19. Repertoires were generated with immunoSEQ multiplex PCR, while TCRdb's copy carries only in-frame clones and drops some. Of over 200,000 clones listed, roughly 88% are singletons. The sequencing sample was made of peripheral blood. The receptor set was obtained from a woman aged 25-40 years with acute or convalescent COVID-19.

CDR3 region: CASSVASAPGYEQYF. The CDR3 bases are TGTGCCAGCAGCGTAGCAAGCGCCCCGGGGTACGAGCAGTACTTC. The chain is built from TRBV9 and TRBJ2-7; D is perhaps TRBD2 (5 bases). CDR1 and CDR2 from the germline V gene are SGDLS and YYNGEE. The germline V and J ends were trimmed by 0 bases and 4 bases, with 14 bases remaining between them. CDR3 length equals 15 residues.

V and J are TRBV2 and TRBJ2-7; 11 bases map to TRBD1. After removal of 6 bases from V and 5 bases from J, the junction contained 6 bases not matched to a gene. This CDR3 region has 14 residues. Looked up from germline, CDR1 is SNHLY and CDR2 is FYNNEI. The CDR3 nucleotides read TGTGCCAGCAGAGGACAGGGGGCAGCCGACGAGCAGTACTTC. Protein product: CASRGQGAADEQYF. Filled out from reference TRBV2 and TRBJ2-7, the complete variable domain reads EPEVTQTPSHQVTQMGQEVILRCVPISNHLYFYWYRQILGQKVEFLVSFYNNEISEKSEIFDDQFSVERPDGSNFTLKIRSTKLEDSAMYFCASRGQGAADEQYFGPGTRLTVT.

The chain recombines TRBV5-8 with TRBJ1-5; D not certain. The CDR3 is 15 amino acids. Per the germline V gene, CDR1 is SGHTS and CDR2 is YDEGEE. V was clipped by 3 bases and J by 3 bases, with 13 bases between them. CDR3 nucleotide sequence: TGTGCCAGCAGCTCGGAGGGCAGGAACAATCAGCCCCAGCATTTT. This sequence encodes CASSSEGRNNQPQHF.

The chain is built from TRBV20-1 and TRBJ1-5, with 7 bases identical to TRBD1. CDR3 size: 13 residues. Trimming removed 3 bases from V and 4 bases from J; junction bases left unmatched: 3. Germline CDR1 DFQATT, CDR2 SNEGSKA (reference sequence). For the CDR3, the DNA is TGCAGTGCTAGTAGGGGGCAAAATCAGCCCCAGCATTTT. It yields the protein CSASRGQNQPQHF.

V is TRBV11-2 and J is TRBJ2-2, with D possibly TRBD1 on 6 matching bases. The V end was cut by 1 base, the J end by 7 bases, with 13 bases between. The germline CDR1 and CDR2 sequences are SGHAT and FQNNGV. This CDR3 comprises 15 residues. CDR3 sequence reads: CASSLAVGGFGELFF. Here the CDR3 DNA reads TGTGCCAGCAGCTTAGCGGTAGGGGGATTCGGGGAGCTGTTTTTT.

The chain employs TRBV6-2 or TRBV6-3 and TRBJ2-5, with 8 bases fitting TRBD2. The germline V gene encodes CDR1 MNHEY and CDR2 SVGEGT. This CDR3 spans 16 amino acids. Germline trimming cut 0 bases from V and 5 bases from J; bases unmatched to any gene: 8. CDR3 nucleotides: TGTGCCAGCAGTTACTCGATGCGCGGGAGGAGGGAGACCCAGTACTTC. This translates into CASSYSMRGRRETQYF.

This chain connects TRBV27 to TRBJ1-2; 8 bases are a match to TRBD1. After removal of 6 bases from V and 5 bases from J, the junction contained 8 bases not matched to a gene. The length of the CDR3 is 14 residues. The germline V gene has CDR1 MNHEY and CDR2 SMNVEV (reference sequence). The CDR3 spells CASRRQGTGYGYTF. Written as DNA, the CDR3 is TGTGCCAGCAGACGACAGGGGACCGGGTATGGCTACACCTTC.

The chain has TRBV10-2 and TRBJ2-7, with 8 bases fitting TRBD2. Per germline, CDR1 WSHSY and CDR2 SAAADI. V shed 4 bases, J shed 4 bases, and the junction held 6 bases outside the gene matches. The CDR3 covers 14 residues. CDR3 DNA: TGCGCCAGCAGTGGAGGGACTAGTTATTACGAGCAGTACTTC. It translates to CASSGGTSYYEQYF.

V usage is TRBV4-2 and J usage is TRBJ2-1; no clear D gene. With 1 base removed from V and 4 bases from J, the gap between germline ends came to 5 bases. In germline, CDR1 is LGHNA, CDR2 YNFKEQ. This CDR3 is built from 13 residues. CDR3 loop: CASSQVLYNEQFF. In DNA form, the CDR3 reads TGTGCCAGCAGCCAAGTATTATACAATGAGCAGTTCTTC.

The J gene is TRBJ1-6, the V gene TRBV2; D ambiguous. Germline lookup yields CDR1 SNHLY and CDR2 FYNNEI. The V gene lost 9 bases and the J gene lost 9 bases, with 15 bases spanning the gap. The CDR3 consists of 13 residues. The DNA of the CDR3 is TGTGCCAGTTGGATGGGCGCGGGTTCACCCCTCCACTTT. This encodes CASWMGAGSPLHF. Full variable domain (rest looked up from reference TRBV2 and TRBJ1-6): EPEVTQTPSHQVTQMGQEVILRCVPISNHLYFYWYRQILGQKVEFLVSFYNNEISEKSEIFDDQFSVERPDGSNFTLKIRSTKLEDSAMYFCASWMGAGSPLHFGNGTRLTVT.

The genes are TRBV5-5 and TRBJ2-7; D is perhaps TRBD2 (5 bases). Germline V gene lookup returns CDR1 SGHKS and CDR2 YYEKEE (reference sequence). The CDR3 consists of 15 residues. The V gene lost 6 bases and the J gene lost 3 bases, with 19 bases spanning the gap. The DNA for the CDR3 is TGTGCCAGCATCCAGTGGGCAGGAGGATACTACGAGCAGTACTTC. It is translated as CASIQWAGGYYEQYF.

V and J are TRBV5-6 and TRBJ2-1, with 9 bases lining up with TRBD2. The V and J ends lost 4 bases and 13 bases, in that order; junction bases with no gene match: 3. The CDR3 is 11 amino acids. Germline lookup yields CDR1 SGHDT and CDR2 YYEEEE. The CDR3 spells CASSAGTSQFF. The CDR3 DNA reads TGTGCCAGCAGCGCCGGGACTAGCCAGTTCTTC.

This CDR3 is CASSKTGTVYGYTF. The CDR3 DNA reads as TGTGCCAGCAGTAAAACCGGGACAGTCTATGGCTACACCTTC. The chain links TRBV6-5 to TRBJ1-2, with 7 bases lining up with TRBD1. The CDR3 is made up of 14 amino acids. Germline V CDR1 and CDR2: MNHEY, SVGAGI. Unmatched junction bases numbered 7, after V lost 5 bases and J lost 4 bases.

This sequence joins TRBV19 and TRBJ2-5; 10 nucleotides align to TRBD2. Trimming at V came to 3 bases and at J to 1 base, leaving 2 bases not matched to a gene. The CDR3 consists of 15 residues. The germline V gene encodes CDR1 LNHDA and CDR2 SQIVND (reference sequence). The chain's CDR3 is CASSMTSGSQETQYF. CDR3 bases: TGTGCCAGTAGTATGACTAGCGGGTCCCAAGAGACCCAGTACTTC.

Only one count was recorded for this clone. This rearrangement joins TRBV2 to TRBJ2-7, with 9 nucleotides matching TRBD2. This CDR3 comprises 15 residues. V was pared by 0 bases and J by 6 bases, with 6 bases of the junction left unmatched. Germline loops: CDR1 SNHLY, CDR2 FYNNEI. CDR3 in amino acids: CASSEASAGGSEQYF. CDR3 nucleotide sequence: TGTGCCAGCAGTGAAGCTTCAGCGGGAGGTTCCGAGCAGTACTTC.

V usage is TRBV12-5 and J usage is TRBJ1-6, with TRBD1 matching 9 bases. V shed 5 bases and J 10 bases; nucleotides not matched to a gene: 12. CDR1 and CDR2 (germline): LGHNT, FRNRAP. CDR3 size: 16 residues. The CDR3 nucleotides read TGTGCTAGTGGTCCGGGACAGGGAAGGGCGGGATCACCCCTCCACTTT. This gives the protein CASGPGQGRAGSPLHF.

The chain joins TRBV5-6 to TRBJ2-5, with TRBD2 identical over 10 bases. The CDR3 loop spans 13 amino acids. Germline lookup yields CDR1 SGHDT and CDR2 YYEEEE. The V gene end was trimmed by 2 bases and the J gene end by 5 bases; junction bases not matched to a gene: 0. CDR3 amino acids: CASSFSGRETQYF. CDR3 nucleotides: TGTGCCAGCAGCTTTAGCGGGAGGGAGACCCAGTACTTC.

The count of this clone is one. This sequence joins TRBV13 and TRBJ1-3; D gene ambiguous. The germline CDR1 and CDR2 sequences are PRHDT and FYEKMQ (reference sequence). Deletions cut 2 bases from V and 4 bases from J, with 9 bases between. The CDR3 has 14 amino acids. DNA for the CDR3: TGTGCCAGCAGCTTAACTCCAGGCGGAAACACCATATATTTT. Amino acid sequence: CASSLTPGGNTIYF.

The gene calls are TRBV18 and TRBJ2-3; 7 bases are a match to TRBD1. The germline gives CDR1 KGHSH, CDR2 LQKENI. The CDR3 spans 17 residues. The ends lost 0 bases at V and 0 bases at J; junction bases unmatched: 6. This chain's CDR3 is CASSPPVWDSSTDTQYF. Written as DNA, the CDR3 is TGTGCCAGCTCACCACCGGTCTGGGACAGCAGCACAGATACGCAGTATTTT.

The chain employs TRBV11-2 and TRBJ1-5, with 8 bases identical to TRBD1. Germline V gives CDR1 SGHAT, CDR2 FQNNGV. The CDR3 covers 15 residues. J gave up 0 bases and V 5 bases, and 3 bases lay outside the gene matches. CDR3 coding DNA: TGTGCCAGCAGCAAGACAGGGGATAGCAATCAGCCCCAGCATTTT. Its translation is CASSKTGDSNQPQHF.

The chain is built from TRBV19 and TRBJ2-1; TRBD2 matches 8 bases. Germline values: CDR1 LNHDA, CDR2 SQIVND (reference sequence). This CDR3 is built from 15 residues. V dropped 8 bases and J dropped 8; count of bases not matched to a gene: 14. The CDR3 DNA is TGTGCCAGTCGCTGGACGGGGACTAGACGGGATGAGCAGTTCTTC. Translated: CASRWTGTRRDEQFF. The whole variable domain, remainder taken from reference TRBV19 and TRBJ2-1, is DGGITQSPKYLFRKEGQNVTLSCEQNLNHDAMYWYRQDPGQGLRLIYYSQIVNDFQKGDIAEGYSVSREKKESFPLTVTSAQKNPTAFYLCASRWTGTRRDEQFFGPGTRLTVL.

V is TRBV6-2 or TRBV6-3 and J is TRBJ2-1; a weak D match, TRBD1 (5 bases). CDR1 is MNHEY and CDR2 is SVGEGT in the germline V gene. V was pared by 2 bases and J by 5 bases, with 10 bases between. This CDR3 spans 14 amino acids. CDR3 coding DNA: TGTGCCAGCAGTTACACAGGTTTGCACAATGAGCAGTTCTTC. As protein: CASSYTGLHNEQFF.

This rearrangement joins TRBV11-3 to TRBJ1-2, with 10 bases identical to TRBD1. The CDR3 loop spans 13 amino acids. In germline, CDR1 is SGHNT, CDR2 YENEEA. Trimming took 9 bases from V and 6 from J; bases not matched to a gene: 7. DNA for the CDR3: TGTGCCAGTCGGAGGGACAGGGGTCATGGCTACACCTTC. Translating gives CASRRDRGHGYTF. The entire variable domain, with the rest obtained from reference TRBV11-3 and TRBJ1-2, is as follows: EAGVVQSPRYKIIEKKQPVAFWCNPISGHNTLYWYLQNLGQGPELLIRYENEEAVDDSQLPKDRFSAERLKGVDSTLKIQPAELGDSAVYLCASRRDRGHGYTFGSGTRLTVV.

The chain uses TRBV3-1 (or the pseudogene TRBV3-2) and TRBJ2-3; 10 bases are a match to TRBD1. Germline V CDR1 and CDR2: LGHDT, YNNKEL (reference sequence). Unmatched junction bases numbered 4, after V lost 1 base and J lost 3 bases. The CDR3 loop spans 16 amino acids. The CDR3 loop is CASSQATGGLTDTQYF. CDR3 bases: TGTGCCAGCAGCCAAGCGACAGGGGGCTTGACAGATACGCAGTATTTT.

This rearrangement joins TRBV7-8 to TRBJ2-3, with 8 bases identical to TRBD2. CDR3 length: 17 amino acids. The junction had 11 bases not matched to a gene; V was cut back by 3 bases and J by 3 bases. The germline gives CDR1 SGHVS, CDR2 FQNEAQ. In DNA, the CDR3 is TGTGCCAGCAGCTTCGGGACCGGGACTAGAGGGACAGATACGCAGTATTTT. It is translated as CASSFGTGTRGTDTQYF.

J is TRBJ2-1 and V is TRBV4-3; 10 bases are a match to TRBD1. The germline V gene encodes CDR1 LGHNA and CDR2 YSLEER. The CDR3 has 16 amino acids. The junction had 10 bases not matched to a gene; V was cut back by 3 bases and J by 8 bases. In nucleotides, the CDR3 is TGCGCCAGCAGCCAGACACCGGGACAGGGGAACGATGAGCAGTTCTTC. Translating it yields CASSQTPGQGNDEQFF.

The chain joins TRBV5-1 to TRBJ2-3; 7 positions agree with TRBD2. J gave up 3 bases and V 0 bases, and 7 bases lay outside the gene matches. CDR1 SGHRS and CDR2 YFSETQ come from the germline V gene. The CDR3 has 16 amino acids. DNA of the CDR3: TGCGCCAGCAGCTTGGCTGGGGGGGTAAGAACAGATACGCAGTATTTT. Its translation: CASSLAGGVRTDTQYF.

The chain combines TRBV7-2 with TRBJ2-1; maybe TRBD1 (5 bases). CDR1 is SGHTA, CDR2 FQGNSA, per germline. This CDR3 has 13 amino acids. The V end was cut by 5 bases, the J end by 10 bases, with 15 bases between. This chain's CDR3 is CASSVAWGEEQFF. The CDR3 DNA sequence: TGTGCCAGCAGCGTGGCGTGGGGCGAGGAGCAGTTCTTC.

This clone occurred once. V is TRBV19 and J is TRBJ2-6; D perhaps matches TRBD1 (6 bases). Germline V gene data show CDR1 as LNHDA and CDR2 as SQIVND (reference sequence). With 3 bases removed from V and 0 bases from J, the gap between germline ends came to 12 bases. CDR3 length: 17 amino acids. CDR3 coding DNA: TGTGCCAGTAGTATGTGGACAGTCCTCTCTGGGGCCAACGTCCTGACTTTC. This gives the protein CASSMWTVLSGANVLTF.

J is TRBJ1-1 and V is TRBV3-1 (or the pseudogene TRBV3-2); D not resolved. V dropped 4 bases and J dropped 2 bases, with 20 bases sitting between them. CDR3 length: 17 amino acids. Looked up from germline, CDR1 is LGHDT and CDR2 is YNNKEL (reference sequence). The CDR3 region has the DNA TGTGCCAGCAGCCCCCGTGGGGAGTACCAATTTAACACTGAAGCTTTCTTT. It is translated as CASSPRGEYQFNTEAFF.

V is TRBV3-1 (or the pseudogene TRBV3-2) and J is TRBJ2-7; TRBD1 might be the D (5 bases). CDR1 LGHDT and CDR2 YNNKEL come from the germline V gene (reference sequence). The CDR3 has 13 amino acids. V was trimmed by 1 base and J by 5 bases, leaving 9 bases between them. As DNA, the CDR3 is TGTGCCAGCAGCCAAGGGGCAGGGAACGAGCAGTACTTC. Amino acid sequence: CASSQGAGNEQYF.

This chain connects TRBV5-4 to TRBJ2-1; the D is unclear. CDR3 length equals 13 residues. Germline V gives CDR1 SGHNT, CDR2 YYREEE (reference sequence). V was clipped by 3 bases and J by 5 bases, with 9 bases between them. The CDR3 loop reads CASSWAGNNEQFF. CDR3 bases: TGTGCCAGCAGCTGGGCAGGTAACAATGAGCAGTTCTTC.